A selection of T cell receptor beta chains follows, all from one sample in a study of T cell responses to AZD1222 COVID-19 vaccine. TCRdb keeps only in-frame clones here, not all; method: immunoSEQ multiplex PCR. The data hold over 120,000 clones, with more than 85% observed a single time. Here the sequenced sample was peripheral blood, taken on day 0 of AZD1222 vaccination. The origin of the receptors is an adult in good health. The CDR3 runs from the conserved cysteine through the conserved F or W. A D gene is named only where the DNA matches it firmly. Not every row has a clone size; where given, it reads once, few, many or a size class.

J gene	clone size	D gene	V gene	CDR3 protein	CDR3 DNA
TRBJ1-5	NA	NA	TRBV4-2	CASSHQGVSQPQHF	TGTGCCAGCAGCCACCAGGGAGTGAGTCAGCCCCAGCATTTT
TRBJ1-5	NA	NA	TRBV9	CASSVGVGNQHF	TGTGCCAGCAGCGTAGGTGTTGGGAACCAGCATTTT
TRBJ1-2	NA	TRBD1	TRBV5-1	CASSWETGTNYGYTF	TGCGCCAGCAGCTGGGAGACAGGGACTAACTATGGCTACACCTTC
TRBJ1-2	few	NA	TRBV19	CASSGQSLGGYTF	TGTGCCAGTAGTGGGCAATCTCTCGGGGGCTACACCTTC
TRBJ2-3	NA	TRBD2	TRBV7-9	CASQQLAGGADTQYF	TGTGCCAGCCAACAACTAGCGGGGGGGGCAGATACGCAGTATTTT
TRBJ2-1	once	TRBD2	TRBV24-1	CATSVAGSSYNEQFF	TGTGCCACCAGCGTAGCGGGGTCCTCCTACAATGAGCAGTTCTTC
TRBJ1-6	NA	NA	TRBV6-2/TRBV6-3	CASSYSEGVTSSPLHF	TGTGCCAGCAGTTACAGTGAAGGGGTTACAAGCTCACCCCTCCACTTT
TRBJ1-3	NA	NA	TRBV2	CASSVEHESRNTIYF	TGTGCCAGCAGTGTTGAGCATGAATCCAGAAACACCATATATTTT
TRBJ1-4	NA	NA	TRBV7-2	CASSLEGGRFWKLFF	TGTGCCAGCAGCTTAGAGGGAGGGCGGTTTTGGAAACTGTTTTTT
TRBJ1-5	NA	NA	TRBV6-2/TRBV6-3	CASSPMERRTNQPQHF	TGTGCCAGCAGTCCGATGGAGCGGCGGACGAATCAGCCCCAGCATTTT
TRBJ1-2	NA	NA	TRBV28	CASSTGSHPYGYTF	TGTGCCAGCAGTACAGGGTCTCATCCCTATGGCTACACCTTC
TRBJ1-1	NA	NA	TRBV4-1	CASSLSWRAGNTEAFF	TGCGCCAGCAGCCTTAGTTGGCGGGCAGGGAACACTGAAGCTTTCTTT
TRBJ2-2	NA	TRBD2	TRBV7-3	CASSFIAGGNTGELFF	TGTGCCAGCAGCTTTATCGCGGGAGGGAACACCGGGGAGCTGTTTTTT
TRBJ1-2	NA	TRBD1	TRBV19	CASQTGGLDGYTF	TGTGCCAGTCAGACAGGGGGCTTAGATGGCTACACCTTC
TRBJ1-6	few	TRBD1	TRBV7-9	CASSLGTGGSPLHF	TGTGCCAGCAGCTTAGGGACAGGGGGTTCACCCCTCCACTTT
TRBJ1-2	NA	TRBD1	TRBV10-3	CAISETGVTGYTF	TGTGCCATCAGTGAAACAGGGGTAACTGGCTACACCTTC
TRBJ1-1	NA	TRBD1	TRBV18	CASSPGDRVGTEAFF	TGTGCCAGCTCACCTGGAGACAGGGTGGGCACTGAAGCTTTCTTT
TRBJ1-1	NA	NA	TRBV7-3	CASSASQGLNTEAFF	TGTGCCAGCAGCGCCTCACAGGGACTCAACACTGAAGCTTTCTTT
TRBJ1-2	NA	TRBD1	TRBV4-1	CASSQVGTGSSSMSYTF	TGCGCCAGCAGCCAAGTTGGGACAGGGTCGTCATCTATGAGCTACACCTTC
TRBJ1-1	once	NA	TRBV14	CASSQARSDAFF	TGTGCCAGCAGCCAAGCCAGATCAGACGCTTTCTTT
TRBJ1-2	NA	NA	TRBV6-6	CASSYGVGMGYTF	TGTGCCAGCAGTTACGGGGTCGGTATGGGCTACACCTTC
TRBJ1-1	NA	NA	TRBV30	CAWSVWKVTEAFF	TGTGCCTGGAGTGTATGGAAGGTCACTGAAGCTTTCTTT
TRBJ1-3	NA	NA	TRBV5-5	CASSFEGTSPGNTIYF	TGTGCCAGCAGCTTTGAGGGGACTTCCCCTGGAAACACCATATATTTT
TRBJ1-2	NA	NA	TRBV28	CASSDRGGWFDGYTF	TGTGCCAGTTCGGACAGAGGAGGGTGGTTCGATGGCTACACCTTC
TRBJ1-5	NA	NA	TRBV6-2/TRBV6-3	CASSDPRRGSNQPQHF	TGTGCCAGCAGTGACCCGAGGCGGGGGAGCAATCAGCCCCAGCATTTT
TRBJ2-1	NA	NA	TRBV4-3	CASSRINSNSYNEQFF	TGCGCCAGCAGCCGAATAAATAGCAACTCCTACAATGAGCAGTTCTTC
TRBJ1-1	NA	NA	TRBV10-3	CAIRLEAGTEAFF	TGTGCCATCCGACTCGAAGCAGGGACTGAAGCTTTCTTT
TRBJ1-2	NA	TRBD1	TRBV7-2	CASSTRTGSNTF	TGTGCCAGCAGCACCCGGACAGGCTCGAACACCTTC
TRBJ1-3	NA	NA	TRBV5-1	CASSLSTGEGNTIYF	TGCGCCAGCAGCTTGAGCACAGGTGAAGGAAACACCATATATTTT
TRBJ1-2	NA	TRBD1	TRBV2	CASSLTGAPIYGYTF	TGTGCCAGCAGCCTGACAGGGGCCCCCATCTATGGCTACACCTTC
TRBJ2-3	NA	TRBD1	TRBV5-4	CAASPGTGPVRGTDTQYF	TGTGCCGCTTCCCCTGGGACAGGGCCCGTTAGGGGCACAGATACGCAGTATTTT
TRBJ2-3	NA	NA	TRBV15	CATSRVRVGRSTDTQYF	TGTGCCACCAGCAGAGTCCGCGTGGGGCGGAGCACAGATACGCAGTATTTT
TRBJ1-5	NA	NA	TRBV30	CAWSPGAFHSNQPQHF	TGTGCCTGGAGCCCCGGCGCCTTTCATAGCAATCAGCCCCAGCATTTT
TRBJ2-5	NA	NA	TRBV4-1	CASSQDSGAGETQYF	TGCGCCAGCAGCCAAGATTCGGGGGCGGGAGAGACCCAGTACTTC
TRBJ2-4	NA	NA	TRBV4-2	CASSQASGLENIQYF	TGTGCCAGCAGCCAGGCCTCTGGGCTAGAGAACATTCAGTACTTC
TRBJ1-5	NA	NA	TRBV19	CASSRDTRRASNQPQHF	TGTGCCAGTTCCCGGGACACCAGAAGGGCTAGCAATCAGCCCCAGCATTTT
TRBJ1-2	NA	NA	TRBV19	CASSEAGNGDYGYTF	TGTGCCAGTAGTGAGGCAGGGAACGGTGACTATGGCTACACCTTC
TRBJ2-1	NA	NA	TRBV30	CAWNGDFYNEQFF	TGTGCCTGGAACGGCGATTTCTACAATGAGCAGTTCTTC
TRBJ1-2	NA	NA	TRBV2	CASSDGDFNYGYTF	TGTGCCAGCAGTGACGGGGACTTTAACTATGGCTACACCTTC
TRBJ1-1	NA	NA	TRBV4-2	CASSQGQVSSTEAFF	TGTGCCAGCAGCCAAGGTCAGGTGTCGAGCACTGAAGCTTTCTTT
TRBJ1-1	NA	NA	TRBV3-1/TRBV3-2	CASSQVTPWSTEAFF	TGTGCCAGCAGCCAAGTGACCCCCTGGAGCACTGAAGCTTTCTTT
TRBJ2-1	NA	TRBD2	TRBV6-5	CATRAGGSYNEQFF	TGTGCCACGCGAGCGGGGGGCTCCTACAATGAGCAGTTCTTC
TRBJ1-6	once	NA	TRBV10-3	CAIGRGDYNSPLHF	TGTGCCATAGGTAGGGGGGATTATAATTCACCCCTCCACTTT
TRBJ2-3	NA	TRBD2	TRBV5-1	CASGSSLWGGDTQYF	TGCGCCAGCGGCTCCTCATTATGGGGGGGAGATACGCAGTATTTT
TRBJ2-7	NA	NA	TRBV6-5	CASSYGGAWEQYF	TGTGCCAGCAGTTACGGGGGGGCTTGGGAGCAGTACTTC
TRBJ2-7	NA	TRBD2	TRBV18	CASRTSGGPYEQYF	TGTGCCAGCCGAACTAGCGGGGGGCCCTACGAGCAGTACTTC
TRBJ1-1	NA	NA	TRBV7-3	CASSLTGEEGTEAFF	TGTGCCAGCAGCTTAACAGGGGAGGAGGGTACTGAAGCTTTCTTT
TRBJ1-1	NA	NA	TRBV27	CASSFGGMNTEAFF	TGTGCCAGCAGTTTCGGGGGGATGAACACTGAAGCTTTCTTT
TRBJ1-6	NA	TRBD1	TRBV10-3	CAIRDRDTLSPLHF	TGTGCCATCAGGGACAGGGACACGCTTTCACCCCTCCACTTT
TRBJ2-2	NA	NA	TRBV10-3	CAISEPIKTWAGELFF	TGTGCCATCAGCGAACCCATAAAGACTTGGGCCGGGGAGCTGTTTTTT
TRBJ2-2	NA	NA	TRBV30	CALHPGAGELFF	TGTGCCTTACATCCAGGGGCGGGGGAGCTGTTTTTT
TRBJ1-2	NA	NA	TRBV30	CAWSAPSTRYGYTF	TGTGCCTGGAGTGCCCCCTCGACCCGCTATGGCTACACCTTC
TRBJ2-5	once	NA	TRBV9	CASSLEETQYF	TGTGCCAGCAGCCTTGAAGAGACCCAGTACTTC
TRBJ1-1	NA	TRBD1	TRBV28	CASSSGTGGPSTEAFF	TGTGCCAGCAGTAGCGGGACAGGGGGCCCTAGCACTGAAGCTTTCTTT
TRBJ2-5	NA	NA	TRBV7-8	CASSFAGSETQYF	TGTGCCAGCAGCTTTGCGGGATCAGAGACCCAGTACTTC
TRBJ1-5	NA	NA	TRBV2	CASRNFLGQPQHF	TGTGCCAGCAGAAATTTCCTGGGTCAGCCCCAGCATTTT
TRBJ1-1	NA	TRBD1	TRBV24-1	CATAGTVNTEAFF	TGTGCCACCGCCGGGACAGTGAACACTGAAGCTTTCTTT
TRBJ2-1	NA	TRBD2	TRBV24-1	CATSSGSGGEQFF	TGTGCCACCAGTTCGGGGTCGGGAGGCGAGCAGTTCTTC